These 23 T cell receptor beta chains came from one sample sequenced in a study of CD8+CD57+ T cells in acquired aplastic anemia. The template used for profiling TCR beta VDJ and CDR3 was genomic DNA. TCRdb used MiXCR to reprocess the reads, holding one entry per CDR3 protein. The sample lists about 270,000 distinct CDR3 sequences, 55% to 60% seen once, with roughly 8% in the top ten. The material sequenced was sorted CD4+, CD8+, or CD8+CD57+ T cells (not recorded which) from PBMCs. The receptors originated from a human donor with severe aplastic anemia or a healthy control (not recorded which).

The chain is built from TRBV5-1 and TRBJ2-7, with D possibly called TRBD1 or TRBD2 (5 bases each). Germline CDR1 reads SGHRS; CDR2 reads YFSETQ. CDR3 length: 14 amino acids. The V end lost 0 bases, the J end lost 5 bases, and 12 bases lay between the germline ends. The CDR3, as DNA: TGCGCCAGCAGCTTGGGAGGGGTGGTAGACGAGCAGTACTTC. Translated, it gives CASSLGGVVDEQYF.

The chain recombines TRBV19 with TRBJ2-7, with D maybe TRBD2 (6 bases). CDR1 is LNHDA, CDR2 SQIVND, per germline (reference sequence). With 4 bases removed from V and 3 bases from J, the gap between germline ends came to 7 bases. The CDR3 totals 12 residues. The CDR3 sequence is CASSRGDYEQYF. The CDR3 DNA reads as TGTGCCAGTAGTAGGGGGGACTACGAGCAGTACTTC.

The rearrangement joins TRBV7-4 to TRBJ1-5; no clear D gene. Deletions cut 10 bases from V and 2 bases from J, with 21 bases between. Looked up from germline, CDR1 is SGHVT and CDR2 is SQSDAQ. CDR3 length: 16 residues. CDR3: CAISDPDGEGNQPQHF. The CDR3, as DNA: TGTGCCATCAGTGACCCCGATGGGGAGGGCAATCAGCCCCAGCATTTT.

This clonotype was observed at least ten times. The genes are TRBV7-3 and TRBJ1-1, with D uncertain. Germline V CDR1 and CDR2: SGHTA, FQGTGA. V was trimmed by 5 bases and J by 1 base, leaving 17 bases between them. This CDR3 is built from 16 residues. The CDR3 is CASSPITQSGNTEAFF. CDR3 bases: TGTGCCAGCAGCCCAATCACCCAGTCCGGGAACACTGAAGCTTTCTTT. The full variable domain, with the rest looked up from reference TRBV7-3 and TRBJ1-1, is GAGVSQTPSNKVTEKGKYVELRCDPISGHTALYWYRQSLGQGPEFLIYFQGTGAADDSGLPNDRFFAVRPEGSVSTLKIQRTERGDSAVYLCASSPITQSGNTEAFFGQGTRLTVV.

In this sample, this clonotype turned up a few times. The CDR3 is CAWSKNLGDYGYTF. The CDR3 DNA is TGTGCCTGGAGTAAAAACTTGGGGGACTATGGCTACACCTTC. The V and J genes are TRBV30 and TRBJ1-2; perhaps TRBD1 as D (5 bases). This CDR3 spans 14 amino acids. V was cut by 2 bases and J by 3 bases, with 13 bases left in between. The germline V gene has CDR1 GTSNPN and CDR2 SVGIG (reference sequence).

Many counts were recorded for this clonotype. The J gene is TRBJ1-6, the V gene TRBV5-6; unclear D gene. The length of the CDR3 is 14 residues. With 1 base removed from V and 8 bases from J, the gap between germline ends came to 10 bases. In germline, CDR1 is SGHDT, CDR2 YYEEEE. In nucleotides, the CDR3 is TGTGCCAGCAGCTTGCCGGGTGCGGATTCACCCCTCCACTTT. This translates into CASSLPGADSPLHF.

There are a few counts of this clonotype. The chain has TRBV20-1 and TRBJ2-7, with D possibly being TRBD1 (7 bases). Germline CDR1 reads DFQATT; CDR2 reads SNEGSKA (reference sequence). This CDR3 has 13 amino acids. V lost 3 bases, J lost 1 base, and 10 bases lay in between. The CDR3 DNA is TGCAGTGCTAGCTCAGGGGGGTCCTACGAGCAGTACTTC. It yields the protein CSASSGGSYEQYF.

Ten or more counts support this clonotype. In nucleotides, the CDR3 is TGTGCCAGCAAACTGACTAGCGGCTACAATGAGCAGTTCTTC. This codes for CASKLTSGYNEQFF. This chain links TRBV7-9 with TRBJ2-1, with 9 bases that match TRBD2. V was clipped by 7 bases and J by 3 bases; unmatched bases: 4. Germline V gene lookup returns CDR1 SEHNR and CDR2 FQNEAQ (reference sequence). The CDR3 spans 14 residues.

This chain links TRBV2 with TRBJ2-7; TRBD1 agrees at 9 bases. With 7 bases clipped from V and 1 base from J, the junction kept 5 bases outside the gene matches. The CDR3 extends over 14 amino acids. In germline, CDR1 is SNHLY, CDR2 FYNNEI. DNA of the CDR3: TGTGCCAGCATTGGGACAGGGCGATCCTACGAGCAGTACTTC. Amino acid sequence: CASIGTGRSYEQYF.

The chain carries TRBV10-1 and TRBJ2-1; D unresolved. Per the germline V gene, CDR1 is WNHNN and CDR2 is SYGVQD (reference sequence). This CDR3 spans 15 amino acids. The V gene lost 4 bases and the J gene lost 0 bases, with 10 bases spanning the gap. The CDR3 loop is CASSGGSGSYNEQFF. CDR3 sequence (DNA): TGCGCCAGCAGTGGGGGATCGGGCTCCTACAATGAGCAGTTCTTC.

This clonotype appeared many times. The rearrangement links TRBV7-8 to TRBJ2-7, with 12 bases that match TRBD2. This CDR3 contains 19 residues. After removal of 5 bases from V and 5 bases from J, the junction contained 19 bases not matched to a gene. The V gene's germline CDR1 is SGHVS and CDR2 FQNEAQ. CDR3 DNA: TGTGCCAGCAGCACCCAATTAGGACTAGCGGGACCACTCCGGAACGAGCAGTACTTC. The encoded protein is CASSTQLGLAGPLRNEQYF.

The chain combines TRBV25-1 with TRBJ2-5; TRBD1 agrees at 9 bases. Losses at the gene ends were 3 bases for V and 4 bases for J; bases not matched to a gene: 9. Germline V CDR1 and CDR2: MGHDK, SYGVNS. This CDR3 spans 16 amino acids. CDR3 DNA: TGTGCCAGCAGTGACCCAGGCGGGACAGGGAGAGAGACCCAGTACTTC. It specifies CASSDPGGTGRETQYF.

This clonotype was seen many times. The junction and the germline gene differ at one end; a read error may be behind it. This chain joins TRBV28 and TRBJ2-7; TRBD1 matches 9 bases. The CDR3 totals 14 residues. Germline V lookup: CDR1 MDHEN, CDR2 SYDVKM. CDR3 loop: CASRPPGTGYGQYF. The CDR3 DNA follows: TGTGCCAGCAGACCGCCGGGGACAGGGTACGGGCAGTACTTC.

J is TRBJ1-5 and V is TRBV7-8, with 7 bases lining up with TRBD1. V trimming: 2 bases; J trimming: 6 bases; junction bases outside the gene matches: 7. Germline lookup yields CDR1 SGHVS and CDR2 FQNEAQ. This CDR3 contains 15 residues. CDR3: CASSLRRGPVQPQHF. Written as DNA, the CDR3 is TGTGCCAGCAGCTTAAGGAGGGGGCCGGTTCAGCCCCAGCATTTT.

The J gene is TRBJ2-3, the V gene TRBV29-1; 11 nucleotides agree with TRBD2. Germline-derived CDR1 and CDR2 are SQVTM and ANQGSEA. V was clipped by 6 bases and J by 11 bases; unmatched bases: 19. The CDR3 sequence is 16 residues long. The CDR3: CSVKTSGETSYNEQYF. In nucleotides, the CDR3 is TGCAGCGTAAAGACTAGCGGGGAGACCTCCTACAATGAGCAGTATTTT.

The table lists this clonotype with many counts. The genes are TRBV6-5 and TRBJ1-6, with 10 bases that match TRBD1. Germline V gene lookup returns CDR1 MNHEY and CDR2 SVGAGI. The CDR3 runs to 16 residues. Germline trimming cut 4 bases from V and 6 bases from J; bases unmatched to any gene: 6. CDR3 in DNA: TGTGCCAGCAGTTTCAACCGGGACAGGGGTAATTCACCCCTCCACTTT. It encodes CASSFNRDRGNSPLHF.

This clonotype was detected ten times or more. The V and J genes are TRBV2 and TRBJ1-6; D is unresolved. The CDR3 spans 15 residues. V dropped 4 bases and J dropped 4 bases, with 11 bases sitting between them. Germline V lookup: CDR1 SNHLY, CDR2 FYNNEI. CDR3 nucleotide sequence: TGTGCCAGCAGTGTAGACGGTACTTATAATTCACCCCTCCACTTT. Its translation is CASSVDGTYNSPLHF.

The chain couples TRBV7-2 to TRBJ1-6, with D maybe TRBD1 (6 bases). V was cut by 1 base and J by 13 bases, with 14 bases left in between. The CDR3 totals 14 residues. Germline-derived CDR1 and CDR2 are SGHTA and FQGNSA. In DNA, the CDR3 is TGTGCCAGCAGCTTAGGGAAGACAGGAGGGCCCCTCCACTTT. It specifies CASSLGKTGGPLHF.

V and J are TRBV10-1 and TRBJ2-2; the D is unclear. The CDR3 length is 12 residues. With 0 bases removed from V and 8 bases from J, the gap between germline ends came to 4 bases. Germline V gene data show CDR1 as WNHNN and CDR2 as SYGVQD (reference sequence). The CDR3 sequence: CASSESTGELFF. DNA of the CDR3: TGCGCCAGCAGTGAGTCGACAGGGGAGCTGTTTTTT.

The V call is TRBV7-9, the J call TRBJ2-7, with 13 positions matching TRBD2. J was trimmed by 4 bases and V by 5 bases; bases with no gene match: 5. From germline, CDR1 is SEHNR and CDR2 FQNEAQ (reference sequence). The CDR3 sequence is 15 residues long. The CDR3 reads CASSPGLAGAYEQYF. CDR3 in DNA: TGTGCCAGCAGCCCCGGACTAGCGGGAGCATACGAGCAGTACTTC. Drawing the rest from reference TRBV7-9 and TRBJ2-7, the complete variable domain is DTGVSQNPRHKITKRGQNVTFRCDPISEHNRLYWYRQTLGQGPEFLTYFQNEAQLEKSRLLSDRFSAERPKGSFSTLEIQRTEQGDSAMYLCASSPGLAGAYEQYFGPGTRLTVT.

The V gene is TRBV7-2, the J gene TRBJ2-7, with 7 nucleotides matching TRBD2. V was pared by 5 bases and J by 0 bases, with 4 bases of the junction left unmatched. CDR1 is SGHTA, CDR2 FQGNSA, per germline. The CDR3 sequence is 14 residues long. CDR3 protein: CASSLRTSSYEQYF. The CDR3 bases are TGTGCCAGCAGCCTACGGACTAGCTCCTACGAGCAGTACTTC.

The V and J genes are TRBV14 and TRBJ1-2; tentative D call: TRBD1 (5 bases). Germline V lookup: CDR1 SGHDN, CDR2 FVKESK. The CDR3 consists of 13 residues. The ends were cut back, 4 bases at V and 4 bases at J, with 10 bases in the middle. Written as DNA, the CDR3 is TGTGCCAGCAGCCGGGACGGAGCCTATGGCTACACCTTC. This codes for CASSRDGAYGYTF. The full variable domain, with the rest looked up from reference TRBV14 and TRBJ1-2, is EAGVTQFPSHSVIEKGQTVTLRCDPISGHDNLYWYRRVMGKEIKFLLHFVKESKQDESGMPNNRFLAERTGGTYSTLKVQPAELEDSGVYFCASSRDGAYGYTFGSGTRLTVV.

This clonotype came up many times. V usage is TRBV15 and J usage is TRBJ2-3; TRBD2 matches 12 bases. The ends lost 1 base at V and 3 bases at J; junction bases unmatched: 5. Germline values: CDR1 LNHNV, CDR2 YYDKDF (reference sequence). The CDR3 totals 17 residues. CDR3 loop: CATSRGSSGGETDTQYF. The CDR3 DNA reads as TGTGCCACCAGCAGAGGTTCTAGCGGGGGGGAAACAGATACGCAGTATTTT.